The 16 T cell receptor beta chains presented below share a single source sample, sequenced in a study of blood T cell repertoires in COVID-19. The assay was immunoSEQ multiplex PCR, and TCRdb's table has in-frame clones only and misses some. Of about 300,000 clones in the sample, approximately 90% were seen once. Sequencing was done on a sample of peripheral blood. These receptor sequences come from a woman in her 30s who had recovered from COVID-19.

The chain uses TRBV5-6 and TRBJ1-1; D is ambiguous. The CDR3 is 13 residues long. Per germline, CDR1 SGHDT and CDR2 YYEEEE. Between the trimmed V and J ends, which lost 2 bases and 4 bases, there was a span of 9 bases. The CDR3 DNA reads as TGTGCCAGCAGCTTCCGGACTGTCACTGAAGCTTTCTTT. It specifies CASSFRTVTEAFF.

The chain joins TRBV5-6 to TRBJ1-2, with D tentatively TRBD1 (6 bases). Germline values: CDR1 SGHDT, CDR2 YYEEEE. V dropped 4 bases and J dropped 4 bases, with 17 bases sitting between them. The CDR3 extends over 15 amino acids. CDR3 protein: CASSEGGGIGYGYTF. CDR3 DNA: TGTGCCAGCAGCGAGGGAGGGGGAATAGGCTATGGCTACACCTTC. Supplemented by reference TRBV5-6 and TRBJ1-2, the full variable domain reads DAGVTQSPTHLIKTRGQQVTLRCSPKSGHDTVSWYQQALGQGPQFIFQYYEEEERQRGNFPDRFSGHQFPNYSSELNVNALLLGDSALYLCASSEGGGIGYGYTFGSGTRLTVV.

The CDR3 bases are TGTGCCAGCCGGACAGGGGGCAATGAGCAGTTCTTC. It translates to CASRTGGNEQFF. The chain links TRBV28 to TRBJ2-1; 10 bases are shared with TRBD1. Germline trimming cut 8 bases from V and 6 bases from J; bases unmatched to any gene: 1. The germline gives CDR1 MDHEN, CDR2 SYDVKM. CDR3 length: 12 amino acids.

The rearrangement joins TRBV5-6 to TRBJ2-7; D is unclear. The CDR3 sequence is 14 residues long. Germline CDR1 and CDR2: SGHDT and YYEEEE. V lost 4 bases and J 2 bases, leaving 13 bases between the germline ends. In DNA form, the CDR3 reads TGTGCCAGCAGCGTGGTCCGTAGCCCCTACGAGCAGTACTTC. Translating it yields CASSVVRSPYEQYF.

In nucleotides, the CDR3 is TGTGCCTGGAGTCCTGGACAGCCCGTCGTCTATGGCTACACCTTC. Residues: CAWSPGQPVVYGYTF. The genes are TRBV30 and TRBJ1-2, with D tentatively TRBD1 (6 bases). This CDR3 is built from 15 residues. The germline gives CDR1 GTSNPN, CDR2 SVGIG (reference sequence). Deletions cut 2 bases from V and 4 bases from J, with 17 bases between.

This chain connects TRBV28 to TRBJ2-5; the match to TRBD2 covers 11 bases. CDR1 MDHEN and CDR2 SYDVKM come from the germline V gene. J lost 3 bases, V lost 2 bases, and 2 bases had no gene match. CDR3 length equals 15 residues. The CDR3 DNA sequence: TGTGCCAGCAGTTTACTAGCGGGGGGTAAAGAGACCCAGTACTTC. Translating gives CASSLLAGGKETQYF. Full variable domain (outside the CDR3, taken from reference TRBV28 and TRBJ2-5): DVKVTQSSRYLVKRTGEKVFLECVQDMDHENMFWYRQDPGLGLRLIYFSYDVKMKEKGDIPEGYSVSREKKERFSLILESASTNQTSMYLCASSLLAGGKETQYFGPGTRLLVL.

The chain couples TRBV7-3 to TRBJ2-1; 8 bases fit TRBD2. Trimming cost V 2 bases and J 1 base; bases outside gene matches: 4. The CDR3 has 16 amino acids. Germline assignment: CDR1 SGHTA and CDR2 FQGTGA. Written as DNA, the CDR3 is TGTGCCAGCAGCTTAGTCGGGGGGGCATCCTACAATGAGCAGTTCTTC. This gives the protein CASSLVGGASYNEQFF.

The chain is built from TRBV9 and TRBJ2-3; weak D call: TRBD2 (6 bases). This CDR3 comprises 15 residues. Germline lookup yields CDR1 SGDLS and CDR2 YYNGEE. Trimming cost V 3 bases and J 8 bases, with 19 bases left between them. CDR3 coding DNA: TGTGCCAGCAGCGCCGGGACTCCTTTTGTCGGTACGCAGTATTTT. Translated: CASSAGTPFVGTQYF.

The table lists this clone with a few counts. The gene calls are TRBV24-1 and TRBJ2-7; D unclear. Germline assignment: CDR1 KGHDR and CDR2 SFDVKD. V lost 4 bases to trimming and J lost 6 bases, with 15 bases between them. This CDR3 has 14 residues. The CDR3 DNA reads TGTGCCACCAGTGAGAGTAACCAACCAGGCGAGCAGTACTTC. This codes for CATSESNQPGEQYF.

This chain links TRBV28 with TRBJ2-7; 8 positions agree with TRBD1. Germline trimming cut 3 bases from V and 6 bases from J; bases unmatched to any gene: 7. CDR3 size: 14 residues. Germline V lookup: CDR1 MDHEN, CDR2 SYDVKM. The CDR3 is CASSFHDRGREQYF. CDR3 nucleotide sequence: TGTGCCAGCAGTTTTCATGACAGGGGCCGCGAGCAGTACTTC.

J is TRBJ2-3 and V is TRBV5-1; D perhaps matches TRBD2 (6 bases). The length of the CDR3 is 14 residues. CDR1 SGHRS and CDR2 YFSETQ come from the germline V gene. The ends were cut back, 3 bases at V and 5 bases at J, with 13 bases in the middle. The chain's CDR3 is CASSSGTLRDTQYF. DNA of the CDR3: TGCGCCAGCAGCTCCGGGACTTTAAGAGATACGCAGTATTTT.

This clone was observed once. The chain combines TRBV18 with TRBJ2-7, with TRBD1 matching over 7 bases. CDR3 length equals 13 residues. Germline assignment: CDR1 KGHSH and CDR2 LQKENI. Trimming at V came to 8 bases and at J to 3 bases, leaving 7 bases not matched to a gene. In DNA form, the CDR3 reads TGTGCCAGCACTTGGGACAGACTCTACGAGCAGTACTTC. Protein sequence: CASTWDRLYEQYF.

The CDR3 DNA sequence: TGTGCCAGCAGCCAAGACGGCGGGGGAGTAGCTGAAGCTTTCTTT. Protein sequence: CASSQDGGGVAEAFF. This rearrangement joins TRBV3-1 (or the pseudogene TRBV3-2) to TRBJ1-1, with TRBD1 as a possible D gene (5 bases). CDR3 length equals 15 residues. Germline V CDR1 and CDR2: LGHDT, YNNKEL (reference sequence). The V end lost 0 bases, the J end lost 6 bases, and 14 bases lay between the germline ends.

This rearrangement joins TRBV2 to TRBJ1-5; D unclear. Germline values: CDR1 SNHLY, CDR2 FYNNEI. The V end was cut by 6 bases, the J end by 0 bases, with 3 bases between. This CDR3 is built from 12 residues. The CDR3 DNA sequence: TGTGCCAGCAGCTATAGCAATCAGCCCCAGCATTTT. It encodes CASSYSNQPQHF.

The V gene is TRBV28, the J gene TRBJ2-7, with a tentative D call TRBD2 (7 bases). Germline V gene sequence: CDR1 MDHEN, CDR2 SYDVKM. CDR3 length: 14 residues. CDR3: CATDGQAGEGEQYF. The DNA of the CDR3 is TGTGCTACCGACGGCCAGGCAGGGGAGGGCGAGCAGTACTTC.

This clone was seen just once. J is TRBJ2-7 and V is TRBV28, with 10 nucleotides matching TRBD2. The ends lost 5 bases at V and 3 bases at J; junction bases unmatched: 4. This CDR3 has 14 amino acids. CDR1 is MDHEN and CDR2 is SYDVKM in the germline V gene. The CDR3 reads CASSEVAGGYEQYF. The CDR3, as DNA: TGTGCCAGCAGTGAGGTAGCGGGGGGCTACGAGCAGTACTTC.